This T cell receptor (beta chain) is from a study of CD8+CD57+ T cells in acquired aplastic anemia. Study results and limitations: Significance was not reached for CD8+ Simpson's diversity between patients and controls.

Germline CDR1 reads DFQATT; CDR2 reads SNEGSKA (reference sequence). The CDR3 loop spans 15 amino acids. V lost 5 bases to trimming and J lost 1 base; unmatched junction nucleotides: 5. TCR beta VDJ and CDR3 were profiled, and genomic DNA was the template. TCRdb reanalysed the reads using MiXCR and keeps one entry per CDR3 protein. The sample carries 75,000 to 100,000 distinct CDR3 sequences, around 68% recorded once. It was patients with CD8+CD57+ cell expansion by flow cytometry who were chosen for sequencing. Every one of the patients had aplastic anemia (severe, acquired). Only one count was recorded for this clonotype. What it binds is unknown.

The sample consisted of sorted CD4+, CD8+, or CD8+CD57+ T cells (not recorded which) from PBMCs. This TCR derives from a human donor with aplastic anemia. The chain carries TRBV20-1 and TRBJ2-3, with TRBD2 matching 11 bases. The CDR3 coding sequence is TGCAGTGCTGCCGCACTAGCGGGGGGCACAGATACGCAGTATTTT. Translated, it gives CSAAALAGGTDTQYF.